The rows below give T cell receptor beta chains drawn from one sample of a study of blood T cell repertoires in COVID-19. TCRdb keeps only in-frame clones here, not all; method: immunoSEQ multiplex PCR. The sample yields about 67,000 clones, nearly 80% seen once. The sequenced material came from peripheral blood. These TCRs come from an older woman with acute or convalescent COVID-19. Both conserved end residues are part of each CDR3. Each record gives: CDR3 DNA, CDR3 protein, J gene, D gene, clone size, V gene. The D gene is left open where the match is weak. Not all rows give a size; the values are once, few, many and, for expanded clones, a class.

CDR3 DNA: TGTGCCAGCAGTCCAATGGGTGGGCATAGTCTTCAGCCCCAGCATTTT
CDR3 protein: CASSPMGGHSLQPQHF
J gene: TRBJ1-5
D gene: .
clone size: .
V gene: TRBV3-1/TRBV3-2

CDR3 DNA: TGCGCCAGCAGCCTGACAGGGGTTTATGGCTACACCTTC
CDR3 protein: CASSLTGVYGYTF
J gene: TRBJ1-2
D gene: TRBD1
clone size: .
V gene: TRBV5-1

CDR3 DNA: TGTGCCAGCAGCTTAGGAGGGCCCTCCTACGAGCAGTACTTC
CDR3 protein: CASSLGGPSYEQYF
J gene: TRBJ2-7
D gene: .
clone size: many
V gene: TRBV7-9

CDR3 DNA: TGCGCCAGCAGCCAATCGGGGACAGTCCAAGAGACCCAGTACTTC
CDR3 protein: CASSQSGTVQETQYF
J gene: TRBJ2-5
D gene: TRBD1
clone size: .
V gene: TRBV5-1

CDR3 DNA: TGTGCCAGCAGTGAAGGGGGGGCGTATGGCTACACCTTC
CDR3 protein: CASSEGGAYGYTF
J gene: TRBJ1-2
D gene: .
clone size: many
V gene: TRBV25-1

CDR3 DNA: TGCGCCAGCGGTGAACAAAACGGGGAGACCCAGTACTTC
CDR3 protein: CASGEQNGETQYF
J gene: TRBJ2-5
D gene: .
clone size: .
V gene: TRBV5-1

CDR3 DNA: TGTGCCAGCAGCTTCGGGGGAATTTCGGCGATCACTGAAGCTTTCTTT
CDR3 protein: CASSFGGISAITEAFF
J gene: TRBJ1-1
D gene: .
clone size: .
V gene: TRBV5-5

CDR3 DNA: TGTGCCAGCAGTCCCCCGGACAGAATGCCAGATACGCAGTATTTT
CDR3 protein: CASSPPDRMPDTQYF
J gene: TRBJ2-3
D gene: .
clone size: .
V gene: TRBV28

CDR3 DNA: TGTGCCAGCAGTCGCCTAGCGGGGGGTATGAGCGAGCAGTACTTC
CDR3 protein: CASSRLAGGMSEQYF
J gene: TRBJ2-7
D gene: TRBD2
clone size: .
V gene: TRBV28

CDR3 DNA: TGTGCCAGCAGCTCGAGACTTCCCGCGCTCACAGATACGCAGTATTTT
CDR3 protein: CASSSRLPALTDTQYF
J gene: TRBJ2-3
D gene: .
clone size: .
V gene: TRBV9

CDR3 DNA: TGTGCCAGCAGCTTCGATTTAGACACTGAAGCTTTCTTT
CDR3 protein: CASSFDLDTEAFF
J gene: TRBJ1-1
D gene: .
clone size: .
V gene: TRBV11-3

CDR3 DNA: TGTGCCAGCTCACCAGCGGGACAGGCTTATCAGCCCCAGCATTTT
CDR3 protein: CASSPAGQAYQPQHF
J gene: TRBJ1-5
D gene: TRBD1
clone size: .
V gene: TRBV18

CDR3 DNA: TGTGCCAGCAGTTCCAATCTGGCACGCTCTTCTAGTCACTATGGCTACACCTTC
CDR3 protein: CASSSNLARSSSHYGYTF
J gene: TRBJ1-2
D gene: .
clone size: .
V gene: TRBV28

CDR3 DNA: TGTGCCAGCAGCTTCAGCGGGGGGGCCGGAGATACGCAGTATTTT
CDR3 protein: CASSFSGGAGDTQYF
J gene: TRBJ2-3
D gene: TRBD2
clone size: .
V gene: TRBV7-9

CDR3 DNA: TGTGCCAGCAGCCAAGATCAAGGAGCCCGAGGGGAAAAACTGTTTTTT
CDR3 protein: CASSQDQGARGEKLFF
J gene: TRBJ1-4
D gene: .
clone size: once
V gene: TRBV4-2

CDR3 DNA: TGTGCCACCAGCGTACAGGTTTTCGACGAGCAGTACTTC
CDR3 protein: CATSVQVFDEQYF
J gene: TRBJ2-7
D gene: .
clone size: once
V gene: TRBV15

CDR3 DNA: TGTGCCAGCAGCCAAGAAGGCGGCGGTGAGCAGTTCTTC
CDR3 protein: CASSQEGGGEQFF
J gene: TRBJ2-1
D gene: .
clone size: once
V gene: TRBV4-2

CDR3 DNA: TGTGCCAGCAGCCCGCGCGGACTAGCGGGGGGATTGACAGATACGCAGTATTTT
CDR3 protein: CASSPRGLAGGLTDTQYF
J gene: TRBJ2-3
D gene: TRBD2
clone size: .
V gene: TRBV9